The subject of this entry is one T cell receptor beta chain. The antigen is unknown. V lost 2 bases and J lost 3; bases outside the gene matches: 6. This CDR3 spans 15 amino acids. CDR1 and CDR2 (germline): SGHAT, FQNNGV. The data originate from a study of shared clonotypes between healthy human individuals. Study-level background: The cohort comprised a couple of women and a few men. Their ages spanned 18 to 49 years. CD8 memory received one plate per donor, CD8 naive two, CD4 memory three and CD4 naive three.

Genomic DNA of every subset was divided equally among multiple immunoSEQ plates. Data came from immunoSEQ multiplex PCR; TCRdb stores just in-frame clones and leaves some out. The profile shows 180,000 or so clones, just under 95% of them singletons. Study outcomes and limitations: A handful of donors showed sharing of about 4.8% of naive CD4 clonotypes.

The chain employs TRBV11-2 and TRBJ2-7; 8 positions agree with TRBD2. This clonotype was obtained from a woman in her thirties in good health. The sample was naive CD4+ T cells sorted from blood. Subset noted: CD45RA+ positively selected. This CDR3 reads CASSLRREDYYEQYF. In nucleotides, the CDR3 is TGTGCCAGCAGCTTACGGCGGGAGGACTACTACGAGCAGTACTTC.